This T cell receptor beta chain appears in the sequencing data of a study of cytomegalovirus exposure and HLA in healthy donors listed by TCRdb under 2017. Describing the broader study: An earlier analysis of 550 to 700 of the donors reported more than 250 Gb of sequence data and around 110 million unique TCR beta sequences from about 179 million T cells. An early release that covered roughly 600 HLA-typed donors contained approximately 320 gigabases of sequencing data and around 80 million unique TCR sequences. The genetic ancestry cluster associated with self-reported Caucasian donors included about 84% of the roughly 400 genotyped donors. The study aimed to test whether cataloging public T cell receptors could reveal signatures of past pathogen exposure. The T cell repertoires of under 750 subjects were profiled by immunosequencing and related to cytomegalovirus serostatus. A separate validation cohort of more than 100 different subjects was used in addition to the roughly 720-subject first cohort. High-throughput TCR immunosequencing, statistical association of individual TCRs with disease status, and machine learning were combined to predict cytomegalovirus infection status. To study patterns of TCR occurrence, a later analysis re-analyzed previously published TCR beta repertoires from under 750 donors and added high-resolution HLA genotyping. Rather than using new phenotypic data, the later analysis identified candidate immune exposures from TCR beta sequences and from how often those sequences occurred across donors. In an earlier analysis of 587 of the donors, high-throughput TCR beta sequencing was used to judge whether each TCR beta V gene segment behaved as functional or pseudogenic. Donor age, sex, ethnicity and CMV serostatus were compiled together with the repertoire data. A later genetic analysis used genome-wide SNP genotypes for about 65% of the 666 donors, treating that subset as a discovery cohort. All discovery cohort repertoires had been generated using a single sequencing platform. Both class I and class II loci were covered by HLA typing, at four-digit resolution. The number of typed donors differed by locus: roughly 629-630 for A, B, C, DRB1 and DQB1; some 500 for DQA1; approximately 610 for DPA1; and about 470 for DPB1. Roughly 5 DR-DQ haplotypes were treated as single units for association and clustering because of strong linkage in the cohort. On average, 235,054 unique TCR beta nucleotide sequences were sequenced per donor among 398 genotyped donors of the cohort, with around 19% of those sequences being non-productive.

Trimming leaves V shorter by 0 bases and J shorter by 4 bases, with the junction holding 3 bases beyond the gene matches. Based on the germline V gene (reference sequence), the CDR1 and CDR2 sequences are LNHNV and YYDKDF. The cysteine opens and the phenylalanine closes a CDR3 of 16 amino acids. Only the CDR3 DNA stays, 48 bases, in frame from base 1. Here is what the overall study found, with its caveats: In an earlier analysis of 587 of the donors, most TCR beta V segments were observed in productive rearrangements about 90% or about 30% of the time, broadly matching IMGT annotations. Only TCR beta chains were sequenced in this cohort, and the absence of alpha or paired-chain data limited detectable features. In a later analysis, the rate of TCR association differed among HLA loci, with DRB1 alleles having the most associated TCRs and HLA-C alleles having the fewest. The sequencing pipeline was judged likely to have produced a cluster of highly shared sequence variants as a technical artifact. Roughly uniform sequencing depth across donors was assumed in presence/absence analyses, although this assumption may not hold. An association between a missense DCLRE1C variant and V-gene and J-gene trimming of TCR beta chains was found in a later genetic analysis and replicated in an independent cohort. Compared with the roughly 710-donor mean, donors in an Asian-associated ancestry cluster had fewer N-insertions in productive TCRs, according to a later genetic analysis. Most CMV-associated TCR beta chains appeared to be HLA-restricted in a later analysis, and the HLA associations seemed to be driven largely by CMV exposure. When HLA alleles, especially DR and DQ, strongly co-occurred, attributing TCR associations to individual alleles was difficult. Because some donors lacked HLA typing at each locus, the association tests relied only on the typed subset. Correlated functional status among segregating V segments might reflect linkage disequilibrium, but an unknown experimental factor could not be ruled out. Immune exposure information for the cohort was limited to CMV serostatus. In a later analysis, several top co-occurrence clusters were reported to appear linked to parvovirus B19, influenza, CMV and Epstein-Barr virus. Because counts were too low, roughly 18 rarely observed V segments, including chromosome 9 orphons, were left out of the earlier analysis of approximately 500 of the donors. A later analysis found that HLA-associated TCR beta chains were more clonally expanded and had lower generation probabilities than equally common non-associated chains. The classifier was reported to diagnose cytomegalovirus status with high specificity and sensitivity in both the original cohort and the validation cohort. A further reported finding was that TCR beta sequences accurately predicted the HLA-A and HLA-B alleles for most subjects in the first cohort. Some IMGT-functional V segments, including TRBV6-2 and TRBV6-3, could not be distinguished by the 87-base-pair reads and were therefore excluded. According to the authors, the approach could potentially be generalized to other disease states and immunological phenotypes. In vitro tests confirmed that three of the cytomegalovirus-associated TCR beta chains recognize cytomegalovirus antigens. The study gave a list of under 200 TCR beta chains associated with cytomegalovirus. In a later analysis, 15,000 to 20,000 TCR beta sequences were associated with specific HLA alleles at a false discovery rate of 0.05. Most TCR sequences were seen in very few donors, while some public TCRs were found in many individuals.

About this clone: The specificity of this receptor is unknown. No qualities accompany the bases; no much larger clone lies one base away.

The receptor library was made with the immunoSEQ multiplex PCR assay. A mixture of 60 forward primers for TCR Vbeta segments and 13 reverse primers for TCR Jbeta segments was used in the multiplex PCR. A multiplex PCR assay on genomic DNA amplified the CDR3 region of rearranged TCR beta genes. Amplified TCR beta libraries were sequenced as 87-base-pair reads on the Illumina HiSeq System. As for how the authors treated the data: In a later analysis, some 80 million unique TCR beta chains were counted across the 650 to 700 repertoires, and some 10 million of these chains were shared by at least two donors. Raw reads were error-corrected and collapsed into unique sequences by a nearest-neighbor algorithm in which closely related sequences were merged to remove PCR and sequencing errors. V, D and J gene segments were assigned by aligning CDR3 sequences to IMGT reference sequences. For a sequence to be retained, at least a six-nucleotide match to both a V gene segment and a J gene segment was required. A rearrangement counted as productive if the CDR3 had no stop codons and remained in frame with V and J, and every other rearrangement counted as non-productive. CDR3 was defined by IMGT convention, running from the second conserved V-encoded cysteine to the conserved J-encoded phenylalanine. Sequences without an unambiguous match to a single V gene segment were excluded from the earlier analysis of approximately 600 of the donors. In an earlier analysis of more than 500 of the donors, a V segment was called functional when productive rearrangements were above 56.7%, and segregating when the standard deviation between donors exceeded 5%. To diagnose cytomegalovirus status from the catalog of TCR beta chain sequences, a statistical classification framework was built. In a later analysis, V and J genes were assigned by comparing TCR nucleotide sequences against IMGT/GENE-DB human TR gene sequences. In a later analysis, CDR3 sequences and most-parsimonious VDJ recombination scenarios were assigned using the TCRdist pipeline. In a later analysis, each TCR beta chain was defined by its CDR3 amino acid sequence together with its V-gene family, and reads lacking a unique V-gene family were excluded. A later analysis removed roughly 590 highly shared, low-generation-probability nucleotide sequences to deal with suspected cross-contamination and a sequencing artifact. In a later analysis, a clonal expansion index for each public chain was calculated from normalized within-repertoire ranks of inferred template counts. In a later analysis, generation probabilities were computed with a VDJ recombination model fitted to out-of-frame rearrangements, and the resulting probabilities were checked against IGoR. In a later analysis, TCR-TCR, TCR-HLA and TCR-CMV co-occurrence was scored with hypergeometric tests, and a repertoire-size bias correction was applied to TCR pairs. In a later analysis, false discovery rates were estimated by permuting HLA or CMV assignments 20 times. A later analysis grouped co-occurring TCRs with DBSCAN, adding TCRdist sequence similarity when clustering within HLA-allele-positive subsets. Co-occurrence clustering excluded repertoires with fewer than 30,000 or more than 120,000 public chains, plus five with anomalous nucleotide sharing. The table was pulled from immuneACCESS by TCRdb, which kept in-frame rearrangements only. Such tables lose some clones; where checked, under half of the loss comes from unresolved V genes, and the rest has no known cause. V and J calls and clone size come straight from that table; D and trimming were deduced from the DNA. The sample has around 100,000 clones on record, over 55% of them singletons. The ten largest clonotypes hold approximately 15% of the sample.

The cohort consisted of some 670 healthy bone marrow donors. Cohort members were all nominally healthy when sampled, although unrecorded immune exposures were likely present. The donor was CMV seropositive and belonged to the group of a few hundred seropositive cohort members. Each donor provided a peripheral blood sample, and peripheral blood mononuclear cells were used for TCR beta sequencing. The Qiagen DNeasy Blood Extraction Kit was used to extract genomic DNA from the blood cell samples. What was sequenced was PBMCs. This chain joins TRBV15 to TRBJ2-3, and TRBD1 aligns with 11 junction nucleotides. This sequence originates from a woman aged 18-29 years in good health and CMV-seropositive. The bases are TGTGCCACCAGCAGAGATCGGGGACAGGGGGCAGATACGCAGTATTTT. Its protein product is CATSRDRGQGADTQYF.